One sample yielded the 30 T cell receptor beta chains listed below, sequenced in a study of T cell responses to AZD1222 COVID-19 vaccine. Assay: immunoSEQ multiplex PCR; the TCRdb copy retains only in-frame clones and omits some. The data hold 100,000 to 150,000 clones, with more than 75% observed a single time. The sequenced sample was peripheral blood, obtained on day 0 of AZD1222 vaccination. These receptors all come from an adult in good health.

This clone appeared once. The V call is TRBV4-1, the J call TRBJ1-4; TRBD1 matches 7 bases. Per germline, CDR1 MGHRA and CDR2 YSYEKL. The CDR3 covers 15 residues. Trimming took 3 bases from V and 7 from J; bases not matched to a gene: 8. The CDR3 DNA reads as TGCGCCAGCAGCCAGCGACAGGGTAGAGGTGAAAAACTGTTTTTT. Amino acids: CASSQRQGRGEKLFF.

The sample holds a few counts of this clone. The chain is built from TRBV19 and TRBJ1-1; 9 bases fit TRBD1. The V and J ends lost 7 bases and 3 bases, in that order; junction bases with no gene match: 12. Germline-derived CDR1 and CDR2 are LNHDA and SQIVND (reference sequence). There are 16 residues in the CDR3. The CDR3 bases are TGTGCCAGTATTCGACTCCCGGGACAGGGTGACACTGAAGCTTTCTTT. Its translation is CASIRLPGQGDTEAFF.

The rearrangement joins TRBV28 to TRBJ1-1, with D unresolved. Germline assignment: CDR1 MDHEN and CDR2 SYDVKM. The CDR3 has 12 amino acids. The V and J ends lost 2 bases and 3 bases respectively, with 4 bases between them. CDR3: CASSLPYTEAFF. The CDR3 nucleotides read TGTGCCAGCAGTTTACCCTACACTGAAGCTTTCTTT.

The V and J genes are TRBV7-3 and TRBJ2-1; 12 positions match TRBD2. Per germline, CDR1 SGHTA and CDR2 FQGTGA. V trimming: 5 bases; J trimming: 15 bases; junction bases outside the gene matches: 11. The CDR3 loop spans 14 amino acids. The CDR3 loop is CASSAEGLAGLMFF. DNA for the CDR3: TGTGCCAGCAGCGCTGAAGGACTAGCGGGACTTATGTTCTTC. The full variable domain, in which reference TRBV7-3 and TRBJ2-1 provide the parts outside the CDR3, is GAGVSQTPSNKVTEKGKYVELRCDPISGHTALYWYRQSLGQGPEFLIYFQGTGAADDSGLPNDRFFAVRPEGSVSTLKIQRTERGDSAVYLCASSAEGLAGLMFFGPGTRLTVL.

CDR3 coding DNA: TGTGCCATCAGTGAGTTCGACAGGGCGGGGGAGCAGTACTTC. Encoded protein: CAISEFDRAGEQYF. The V and J genes are TRBV10-3 and TRBJ2-7; weak D call: TRBD1 (7 bases). Germline values: CDR1 ENHRY, CDR2 SYGVKD. Trimming removed 1 base from V and 7 bases from J, with 14 bases in between. The CDR3 runs 14 residues.

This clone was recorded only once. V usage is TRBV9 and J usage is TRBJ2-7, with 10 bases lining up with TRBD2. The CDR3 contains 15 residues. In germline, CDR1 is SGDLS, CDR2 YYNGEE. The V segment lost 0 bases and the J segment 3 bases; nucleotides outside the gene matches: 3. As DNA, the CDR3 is TGTGCCAGCAGCGTAGGGCTAGCGGGAGACTACGAGCAGTACTTC. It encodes CASSVGLAGDYEQYF.

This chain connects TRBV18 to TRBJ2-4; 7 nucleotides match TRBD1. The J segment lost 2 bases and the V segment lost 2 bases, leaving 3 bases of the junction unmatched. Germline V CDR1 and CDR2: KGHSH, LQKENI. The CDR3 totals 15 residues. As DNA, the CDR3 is TGTGCCAGCTCACCAGTGACAGGGTCCAAAAACATTCAGTACTTC. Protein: CASSPVTGSKNIQYF.

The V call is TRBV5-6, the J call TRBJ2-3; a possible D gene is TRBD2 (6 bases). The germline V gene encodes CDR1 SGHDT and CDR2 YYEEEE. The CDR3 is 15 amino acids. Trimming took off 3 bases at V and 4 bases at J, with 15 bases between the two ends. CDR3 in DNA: TGTGCCAGCAGCTCGGGACTGACTGGCTCAGATACGCAGTATTTT. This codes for CASSSGLTGSDTQYF.

CDR3 amino acids: CASSHRDRGNYGYTF. The CDR3 DNA is TGCGCCAGCAGCCACCGGGACAGGGGGAACTATGGCTACACCTTC. This sequence joins TRBV5-1 and TRBJ1-2, with TRBD1 matching over 11 bases. The CDR3 is 15 residues long. Germline V gene data show CDR1 as SGHRS and CDR2 as YFSETQ. V gave up 4 bases and J gave up 2 bases; unmatched junction bases: 4. The complete variable domain, with remaining parts taken from reference TRBV5-1 and TRBJ1-2, reads KAGVTQTPRYLIKTRGQQVTLSCSPISGHRSVSWYQQTPGQGLQFLFEYFSETQRNKGNFPGRFSGRQFSNSRSEMNVSTLELGDSALYLCASSHRDRGNYGYTFGSGTRLTVV.

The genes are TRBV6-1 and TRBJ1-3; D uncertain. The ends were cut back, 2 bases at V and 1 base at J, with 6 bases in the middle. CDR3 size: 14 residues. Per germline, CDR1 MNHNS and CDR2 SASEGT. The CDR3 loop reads CASSEQGSGNTIYF. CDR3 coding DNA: TGTGCCAGCAGTGAACAAGGTTCTGGAAACACCATATATTTT.

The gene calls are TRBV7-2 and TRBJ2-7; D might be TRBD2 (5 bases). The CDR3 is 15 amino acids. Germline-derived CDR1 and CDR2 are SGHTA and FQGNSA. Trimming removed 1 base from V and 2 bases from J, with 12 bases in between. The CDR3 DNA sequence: TGTGCCAGCAGCTTAGTATCGGGGATAACCTACGAGCAGTACTTC. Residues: CASSLVSGITYEQYF.

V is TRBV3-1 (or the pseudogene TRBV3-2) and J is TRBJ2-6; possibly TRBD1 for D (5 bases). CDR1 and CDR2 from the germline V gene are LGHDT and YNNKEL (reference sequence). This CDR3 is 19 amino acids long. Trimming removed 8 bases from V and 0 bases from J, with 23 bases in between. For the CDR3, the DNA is TGTGCCAGCCTCGGACACCCCTCTGTCACCTACTCTGGGGCCAACGTCCTGACTTTC. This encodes CASLGHPSVTYSGANVLTF.

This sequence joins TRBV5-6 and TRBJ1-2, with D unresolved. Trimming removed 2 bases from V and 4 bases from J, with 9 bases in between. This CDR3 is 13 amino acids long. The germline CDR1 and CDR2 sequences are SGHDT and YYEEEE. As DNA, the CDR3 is TGTGCCAGCAGCTTCCAGGACGCCTATGGCTACACCTTC. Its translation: CASSFQDAYGYTF.

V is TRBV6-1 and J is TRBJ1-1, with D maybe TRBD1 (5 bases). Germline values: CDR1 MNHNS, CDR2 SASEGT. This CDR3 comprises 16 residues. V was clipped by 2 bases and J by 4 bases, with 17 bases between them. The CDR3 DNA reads TGTGCCAGCAGTGAACTGGGGGGACCCGGGGGCACTGAAGCTTTCTTT. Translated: CASSELGGPGGTEAFF.

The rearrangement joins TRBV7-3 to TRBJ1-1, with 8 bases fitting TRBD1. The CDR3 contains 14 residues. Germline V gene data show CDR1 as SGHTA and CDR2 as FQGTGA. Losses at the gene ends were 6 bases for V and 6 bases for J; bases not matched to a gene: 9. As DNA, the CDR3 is TGTGCCAGCAGTCCGACAGGGGCTAGTTCTGAAGCTTTCTTT. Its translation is CASSPTGASSEAFF.

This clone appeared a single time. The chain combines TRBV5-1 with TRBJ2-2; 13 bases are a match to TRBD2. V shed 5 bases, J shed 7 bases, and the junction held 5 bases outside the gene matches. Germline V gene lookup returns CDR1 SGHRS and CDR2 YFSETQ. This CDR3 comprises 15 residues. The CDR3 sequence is CASRRTSGSIGELFF. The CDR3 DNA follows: TGCGCCAGCAGGAGGACTAGCGGGAGTATCGGGGAGCTGTTTTTT.

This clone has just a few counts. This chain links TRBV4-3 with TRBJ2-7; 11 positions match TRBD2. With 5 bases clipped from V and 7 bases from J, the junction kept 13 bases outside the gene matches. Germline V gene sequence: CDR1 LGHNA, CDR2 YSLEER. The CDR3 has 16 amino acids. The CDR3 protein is CASSSRTSGWVGEQYF. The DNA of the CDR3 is TGCGCCAGCAGCTCACGGACTAGCGGGTGGGTAGGAGAGCAGTACTTC.

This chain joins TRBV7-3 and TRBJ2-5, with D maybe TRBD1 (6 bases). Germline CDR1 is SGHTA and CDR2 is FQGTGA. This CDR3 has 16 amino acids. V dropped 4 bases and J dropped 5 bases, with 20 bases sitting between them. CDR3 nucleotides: TGTGCCAGCAGCTCTTCGGTCGCAGGGGTCGGGGAGACCCAGTACTTC. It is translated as CASSSSVAGVGETQYF.

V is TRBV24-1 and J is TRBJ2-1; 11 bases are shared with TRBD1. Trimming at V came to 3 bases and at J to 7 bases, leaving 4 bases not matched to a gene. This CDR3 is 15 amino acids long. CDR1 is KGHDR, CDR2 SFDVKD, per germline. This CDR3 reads CATSDHRDRGNEQFF. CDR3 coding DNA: TGTGCCACCAGTGATCACCGGGACAGGGGGAATGAGCAGTTCTTC.

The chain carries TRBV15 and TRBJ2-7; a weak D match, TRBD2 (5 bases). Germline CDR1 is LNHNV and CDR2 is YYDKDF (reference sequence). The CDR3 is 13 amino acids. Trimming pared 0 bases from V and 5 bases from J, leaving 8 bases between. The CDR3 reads CATSREGSHEQYF. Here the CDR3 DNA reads TGTGCCACCAGCAGAGAAGGGAGCCACGAGCAGTACTTC. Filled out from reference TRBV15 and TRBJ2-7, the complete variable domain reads DAMVIQNPRYQVTQFGKPVTLSCSQTLNHNVMYWYQQKSSQAPKLLFHYYDKDFNNEADTPDNFQSRRPNTSFCFLDIRSPGLGDTAMYLCATSREGSHEQYFGPGTRLTVT.

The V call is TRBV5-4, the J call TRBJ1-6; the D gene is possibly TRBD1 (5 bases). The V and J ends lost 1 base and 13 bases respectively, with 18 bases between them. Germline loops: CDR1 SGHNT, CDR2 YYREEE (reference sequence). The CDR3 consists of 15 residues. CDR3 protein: CASSLSGTGMLPLHF. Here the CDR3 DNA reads TGTGCCAGCAGCTTGAGTGGGACCGGTATGTTGCCCCTCCACTTT.

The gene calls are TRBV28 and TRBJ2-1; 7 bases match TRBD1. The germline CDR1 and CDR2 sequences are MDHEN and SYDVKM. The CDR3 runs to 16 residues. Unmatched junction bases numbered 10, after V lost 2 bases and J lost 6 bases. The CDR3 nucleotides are TGTGCCAGCAGTTTACTAGGTGCAGGGGGTATCAATGAGCAGTTCTTC. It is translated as CASSLLGAGGINEQFF.

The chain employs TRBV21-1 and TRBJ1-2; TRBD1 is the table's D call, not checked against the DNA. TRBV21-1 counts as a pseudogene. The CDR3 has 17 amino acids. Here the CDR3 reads CASSNPAARELPHGYTF. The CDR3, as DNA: TGTGCCAGCAGCAACCCCGCCGCCAGGGAATTACCTCATGGCTACACCTTC.

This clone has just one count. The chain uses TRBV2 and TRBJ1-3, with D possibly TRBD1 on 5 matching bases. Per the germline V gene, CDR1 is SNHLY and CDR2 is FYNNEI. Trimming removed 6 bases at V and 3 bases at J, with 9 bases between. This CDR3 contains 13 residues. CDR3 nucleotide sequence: TGTGCCAGCAGGAGGGGCGGTGGAAACACCATATATTTT. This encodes CASRRGGGNTIYF.

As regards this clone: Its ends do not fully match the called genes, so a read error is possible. The CDR3 DNA is TGTGCCAGCAGCTTGGAGGTGGGCGTTCGCCACTTC. This translates into CASSLEVGVRHF. The rearrangement uses TRBV5-8 and TRBJ2-7; no reliable D call. CDR3 length: 12 residues. CDR1 is SGHTS, CDR2 YDEGEE, per germline.

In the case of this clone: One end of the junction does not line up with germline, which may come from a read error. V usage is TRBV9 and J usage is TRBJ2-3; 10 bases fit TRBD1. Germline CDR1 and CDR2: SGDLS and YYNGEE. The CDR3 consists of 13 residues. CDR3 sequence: CASSTTSGTGVHF. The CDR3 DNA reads TGTGCCAGCAGCACAACTTCGGGGACAGGGGTGCATTTT.

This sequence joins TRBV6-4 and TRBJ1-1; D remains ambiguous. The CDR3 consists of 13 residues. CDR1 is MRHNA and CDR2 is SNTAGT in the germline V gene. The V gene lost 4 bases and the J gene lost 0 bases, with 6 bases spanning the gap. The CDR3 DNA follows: TGTGCCAGCAGTGCGGCCATGAACACTGAAGCTTTCTTT. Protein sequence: CASSAAMNTEAFF.

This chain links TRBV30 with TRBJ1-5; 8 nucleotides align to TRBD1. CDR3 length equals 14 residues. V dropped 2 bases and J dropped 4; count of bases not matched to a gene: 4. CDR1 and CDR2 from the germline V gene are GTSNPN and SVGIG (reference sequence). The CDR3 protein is CAWSKGQANQPQHF. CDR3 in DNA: TGTGCCTGGAGTAAGGGACAGGCTAATCAGCCCCAGCATTTT.

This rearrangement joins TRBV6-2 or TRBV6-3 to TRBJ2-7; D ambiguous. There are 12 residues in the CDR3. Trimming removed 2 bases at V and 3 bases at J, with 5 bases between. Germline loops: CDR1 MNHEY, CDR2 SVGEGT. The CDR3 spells CASSYLDYEQYF. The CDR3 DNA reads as TGTGCCAGCAGTTACCTTGACTACGAGCAGTACTTC.

The CDR3 bases are TGTGCCAGTAGTATGGGGCTAGGTCAGCCCCAGCATTTT. It codes for CASSMGLGQPQHF. The chain combines TRBV19 with TRBJ1-5; a weak D match, TRBD1 (5 bases). CDR1 LNHDA and CDR2 SQIVND come from the germline V gene (reference sequence). Trimming pared 3 bases from V and 6 bases from J, leaving 9 bases between. The CDR3 extends over 13 amino acids.